These 23 T cell receptor beta chains originate from one sample sequenced in a study of cytomegalovirus exposure and HLA in healthy donors (dated by TCRdb to about 2017). Library method: the immunoSEQ multiplex PCR assay. A mixture of 60 forward primers for TCR Vbeta segments and 13 reverse primers for TCR Jbeta segments was used in the multiplex PCR. Held by TCRdb, this immuneACCESS table contains in-frame sequences only and omits some clones. Under half of the omission traces to an unresolved V gene where checked; the cause of the rest is unknown. The sample contains some 200,000 clones, around 86% of them found a single time. Roughly 2.5% of the sample is taken by the ten largest. Sequencing used PBMCs. All receptors come from a middle-aged woman in good health and CMV-seronegative.

The chain has TRBV30 and TRBJ2-1; a weak D match, TRBD2 (6 bases). This CDR3 spans 12 amino acids. The germline V and J ends were trimmed by 3 bases and 9 bases, with 12 bases remaining between them. The germline gives CDR1 GTSNPN, CDR2 SVGIG (reference sequence). CDR3 protein: CAWRGLESEQFF. CDR3 DNA: TGTGCCTGGAGGGGACTGGAGAGTGAGCAGTTCTTC.

V is TRBV11-3 and J is TRBJ1-1; 9 bases match TRBD1. The CDR3 sequence is 13 residues long. V lost 8 bases to trimming and J lost 4 bases; unmatched junction nucleotides: 5. CDR1 and CDR2 from the germline V gene are SGHNT and YENEEA. CDR3 in amino acids: CASGTGYGTEAFF. The CDR3 DNA follows: TGTGCCAGCGGGACAGGGTACGGCACTGAAGCTTTCTTT. Based on the CDR3 plus reference TRBV11-3 and TRBJ1-1, the full variable domain is EAGVVQSPRYKIIEKKQPVAFWCNPISGHNTLYWYLQNLGQGPELLIRYENEEAVDDSQLPKDRFSAERLKGVDSTLKIQPAELGDSAVYLCASGTGYGTEAFFGQGTRLTVV.

The gene calls are TRBV29-1 and TRBJ2-1; D is unclear. Trimming removed 7 bases from V and 0 bases from J, with 4 bases in between. Per germline, CDR1 SQVTM and CDR2 ANQGSEA. This CDR3 comprises 11 residues. CDR3 DNA: TGCAGCGCTCCCTCCTACAATGAGCAGTTCTTC. This translates into CSAPSYNEQFF.

The chain combines TRBV7-8 with TRBJ1-6; 9 bases align to TRBD1. The CDR3 is 16 amino acids. V was clipped by 2 bases and J by 7 bases; unmatched bases: 6. In germline, CDR1 is SGHVS, CDR2 FQNEAQ. The CDR3 sequence: CASSLSTGGGNSPLHF. As DNA, the CDR3 is TGTGCCAGCAGCTTATCGACAGGGGGAGGGAATTCACCCCTCCACTTT.

The genes are TRBV18 and TRBJ2-1, with a weak D call TRBD1 (5 bases). There are 13 residues in the CDR3. Germline CDR1 and CDR2: KGHSH and LQKENI. Trimming removed 6 bases from V and 5 bases from J, with 11 bases in between. CDR3 nucleotides: TGTGCCAGCTCTCCGGACATAAACAATGAGCAGTTCTTC. Translation: CASSPDINNEQFF.

The rearrangement joins TRBV10-1 to TRBJ2-5; a possible D gene is TRBD1 (5 bases). Trimming pared 8 bases from V and 6 bases from J, leaving 16 bases between. CDR3 length: 13 amino acids. Germline loops: CDR1 WNHNN, CDR2 SYGVQD (reference sequence). DNA for the CDR3: TGCGCCAGCCAAAGGGGCCCCTTCCAGACCCAGTACTTC. As protein: CASQRGPFQTQYF.

The chain is built from TRBV4-1 and TRBJ1-2; D may be TRBD1 (5 bases). CDR1 and CDR2 (germline): MGHRA, YSYEKL. The length of the CDR3 is 16 residues. V was cut by 1 base and J by 1 base, with 13 bases left in between. The CDR3 is CASSQGTPGLNYGYTF. In DNA, the CDR3 is TGCGCCAGCAGCCAAGGGACTCCGGGACTTAACTATGGCTACACCTTC.

The gene calls are TRBV7-9 and TRBJ1-5; tentative D call: TRBD1 (5 bases). Germline V gene data show CDR1 as SEHNR and CDR2 as FQNEAQ (reference sequence). The CDR3 is 15 amino acids. The V end was cut by 11 bases, the J end by 0 bases, with 17 bases between. The CDR3 region is CAVGEGSNSNQPQHF. CDR3 bases: TGTGCCGTGGGGGAGGGAAGCAATAGCAATCAGCCCCAGCATTTT.

V usage is TRBV7-9 and J usage is TRBJ2-6; the match to TRBD1 covers 10 bases. CDR1 and CDR2 from the germline V gene are SEHNR and FQNEAQ (reference sequence). With V trimmed by 6 bases and J by 2 bases, 7 bases remained unmatched. The length of the CDR3 is 17 residues. This CDR3 reads CASSAGQGTTGANVLTF. In nucleotides, the CDR3 is TGTGCCAGCAGTGCGGGACAGGGGACTACTGGGGCCAACGTCCTGACTTTC.

This chain uses TRBV4-1 with TRBJ2-1; 7 bases map to TRBD2. The CDR3 loop spans 16 amino acids. Germline V CDR1 and CDR2: MGHRA, YSYEKL. After removal of 4 bases from V and 8 bases from J, the junction contained 14 bases not matched to a gene. CDR3 sequence (DNA): TGCGCCAGCAGCCCCCTTGGGGGAGGGGCCTTAGATGAGCAGTTCTTC. Encoded protein: CASSPLGGGALDEQFF.

This chain joins TRBV27 and TRBJ2-1, with TRBD2 matching 8 bases. Trimming removed 7 bases from V and 0 bases from J; junction bases left unmatched: 8. This CDR3 has 16 residues. Germline CDR1 reads MNHEY; CDR2 reads SMNVEV (reference sequence). The CDR3 DNA is TGTGCCAGCATTCCCACCGGGACTAGCTCCTACAATGAGCAGTTCTTC. Amino acid sequence: CASIPTGTSSYNEQFF.

This chain links TRBV6-6 with TRBJ1-5, with D tentatively TRBD1 (5 bases). The ends were cut back, 8 bases at V and 0 bases at J, with 8 bases in the middle. CDR1 is MNHNY and CDR2 is SVGAGI in the germline V gene (reference sequence). This CDR3 is 13 amino acids long. CDR3 loop: CASRRDSNQPQHF. The CDR3 nucleotides are TGTGCCAGCCGCAGGGATAGCAATCAGCCCCAGCATTTT.

The V call is TRBV10-2, the J call TRBJ2-7; D is perhaps TRBD2 (6 bases). The CDR3 spans 14 residues. Germline V gene lookup returns CDR1 WSHSY and CDR2 SAAADI. Between the trimmed V and J ends, which lost 6 bases and 3 bases, there was a span of 15 bases. Here the CDR3 DNA reads TGCGCCAGCAGCTCCGGGGGTGGGGGCTACGAGCAGTACTTC. This gives the protein CASSSGGGGYEQYF.

V and J are TRBV9 and TRBJ2-7; TRBD2 is a possible D gene (6 bases). V was cut by 5 bases and J by 4 bases, with 10 bases left in between. Germline V gene sequence: CDR1 SGDLS, CDR2 YYNGEE. This CDR3 is built from 12 residues. CDR3 sequence reads: CASSLSGYEQYF. The DNA of the CDR3 is TGTGCCAGCAGTCTTAGCGGTTACGAGCAGTACTTC.

This chain uses TRBV11-2 with TRBJ2-4; 8 positions agree with TRBD1. Germline loops: CDR1 SGHAT, CDR2 FQNNGV. V was clipped by 5 bases and J by 15 bases; unmatched bases: 9. The CDR3 spans 12 residues. The CDR3 loop is CASSPGTGVLYF. For the CDR3, the DNA is TGTGCCAGCAGCCCCGGGACAGGAGTCCTGTACTTC.

CDR3 DNA sequence: TGTGCCAGCAGGGGGGACTCTTTCGGGGGGGAGACCCAGTACTTC. It specifies CASRGDSFGGETQYF. The chain employs TRBV2 and TRBJ2-5, with 7 bases aligning to TRBD2. The junction had 12 bases not matched to a gene; V was cut back by 6 bases and J by 5 bases. The CDR3 is 15 amino acids. The germline V gene has CDR1 SNHLY and CDR2 FYNNEI. The whole variable domain, remainder taken from reference TRBV2 and TRBJ2-5, is EPEVTQTPSHQVTQMGQEVILRCVPISNHLYFYWYRQILGQKVEFLVSFYNNEISEKSEIFDDQFSVERPDGSNFTLKIRSTKLEDSAMYFCASRGDSFGGETQYFGPGTRLLVL.

The rearrangement joins TRBV28 to TRBJ1-3, with 8 bases aligning to TRBD1. The V gene end was trimmed by 5 bases and the J gene end by 0 bases; junction bases not matched to a gene: 6. CDR1 and CDR2 (germline): MDHEN, SYDVKM. This CDR3 has 16 residues. CDR3 in DNA: TGTGCCAGCAGTCCTGGGACAGGAGTCTCTGGAAACACCATATATTTT. Protein sequence: CASSPGTGVSGNTIYF.

There are a few counts of this clone. The V gene is TRBV7-8, the J gene TRBJ1-5; D remains unclear. The length of the CDR3 is 13 residues. CDR1 SGHVS and CDR2 FQNEAQ come from the germline V gene. Trimming removed 1 base at V and 9 bases at J, with 10 bases between. The CDR3 here is CASSLDGARPQHF. The CDR3 region has the DNA TGTGCCAGCAGCTTAGACGGAGCCCGGCCCCAGCATTTT.

This clone was counted a few times. This chain uses TRBV11-2 with TRBJ2-3, with 8 bases lining up with TRBD2. V lost 1 base, J lost 2 bases, and 5 bases stayed unmatched. Per germline, CDR1 SGHAT and CDR2 FQNNGV. The CDR3 totals 16 residues. The CDR3 reads CASSLVGTRDTDTQYF. As DNA, the CDR3 is TGTGCCAGCAGCTTAGTGGGGACTAGAGACACAGATACGCAGTATTTT.

The chain recombines TRBV2 with TRBJ2-2; D might be TRBD1 (5 bases). With 2 bases removed from V and 6 bases from J, the gap between germline ends came to 10 bases. CDR1 and CDR2 (germline): SNHLY, FYNNEI. CDR3 length: 14 residues. CDR3 nucleotides: TGTGCCAGCAGTGAAAGCTGGGGCGCCGGGGAGCTGTTTTTT. This sequence encodes CASSESWGAGELFF.

The gene calls are TRBV29-1 and TRBJ1-2, with a tentative D call TRBD1 (5 bases). The germline V gene encodes CDR1 SQVTM and CDR2 ANQGSEA. V lost 6 bases and J lost 2, with 13 bases in between. The CDR3 spans 13 residues. CDR3 sequence: CSVGGRPNYGYTF. DNA for the CDR3: TGCAGCGTGGGGGGACGGCCGAACTATGGCTACACCTTC. Full variable domain (rest looked up from reference TRBV29-1 and TRBJ1-2): SAVISQKPSRDICQRGTSLTIQCQVDSQVTMMFWYRQQPGQSLTLIATANQGSEATYESGFVIDKFPISRPNLTFSTLTVSNMSPEDSSIYLCSVGGRPNYGYTFGSGTRLTVV.

The rearrangement uses TRBV18 and TRBJ2-7, with TRBD1 identical over 12 bases. V dropped 4 bases and J dropped 4; count of bases not matched to a gene: 5. The germline gives CDR1 KGHSH, CDR2 LQKENI. This CDR3 is 15 amino acids long. CDR3 bases: TGTGCCAGCTCACAACCGGGACAGGGGGCGTACGAGCAGTACTTC. Protein product: CASSQPGQGAYEQYF.

The chain uses TRBV2 and TRBJ2-2; 10 nucleotides agree with TRBD2. In germline, CDR1 is SNHLY, CDR2 FYNNEI. The CDR3 is 15 amino acids. V shed 8 bases and J 5 bases; nucleotides not matched to a gene: 8. This CDR3 is CASRAPGLATGELFF. Here the CDR3 DNA reads TGTGCCAGCCGAGCCCCGGGACTAGCGACCGGGGAGCTGTTTTTT.